Sequencing of this T cell receptor beta chain was carried out in a study of blood T cell repertoires in COVID-19 (dated by TCRdb to 2019 to 2021). With respect to the entire study: Samples covering the acute and convalescent phases of COVID-19 were provided by collaborators in the United States, Italy and Spain. The repertoires were released in a freely available public database intended as a resource for research on the immune response to SARS-CoV-2. Where available, HLA class I and class II types were obtained from metadata supplied by the sample provider rather than from assay-based typing. A de-identified subject ID, COVID-19 status, age in years and sex were almost always included in the sample metadata. The prospective study material was composed of cDNA or gDNA derived from T cells, B-cell-depleted T cells, or PBMCs. Samples came from the ongoing ImmuneRACE study (first 160 participants) plus 1,254 subjects from 6 global collaborators. Subjects who had been exposed to COVID-19, were actively infected with it, or had recovered from it provided the deeply sampled blood TCRbeta repertoires that made up the dataset.

Study-wide findings and limitations: How much clinical and demographic metadata was included differed by source and by participant, and the metadata was provided uncurated.

Per the germline V gene, SGHDT is the CDR1 and YYEEEE is the CDR2. Trimmed from V: 2 bases; trimmed from J: 3 bases; junction bases lacking a gene match: 4. The CDR3 has 15 amino acids, counting the end cysteine and phenylalanine. The entry retains the CDR3 DNA only, 45 bases that are in frame from base 1. To note about this clone: This clone's antigen is unknown. No much larger clone exists at a distance of one base, and base qualities are not known.

Each collaborating institution followed its own protocols to collect whole blood in K2EDTA tubes. Collaborator samples were shipped for TCRbeta analysis as frozen whole blood, isolated PBMCs, or DNA extracted from either sample type. The immunoSEQ Assay, a bias-controlled multiplex PCR, was used to amplify TCRbeta CDR3 regions from genomic DNA. The paper's processing steps were these. The number of nucleated cells in each sample was estimated from the amplification of reference gene primers within the assay. To quantify the absolute abundance of each unique TCRbeta CDR3 rearrangement, sequence reads were collapsed and filtered. For each sample, productive Simpson clonality was calculated as the square root of Simpson's diversity index over productive rearrangements. Drawn from immuneACCESS, this table holds only the in-frame rearrangements with V and J called that TCRdb kept. Clones are partly lost; checked studies trace under half to an unresolved V gene and leave the rest unexplained. V, J and clone size reflect that table, while D and trimming were determined from the DNA. Present in this sample are about 90,000 clones, more than 80% of which were seen just once. Of the sample, about a tenth is held by the ten largest clones.

The chain was built from TRBV5-6 and TRBJ2-1; the junction holds 8 bases that match TRBD2. Sequenced: peripheral blood. The TCR comes from a woman aged 70 to 79 with acute or convalescent COVID-19. The CDR3 has the sequence CASSFLSGDYNEQFF. The DNA reads as follows: TGTGCCAGCAGCTTCCTTAGCGGGGACTACAATGAGCAGTTCTTC. Supplemented by the reference TRBV5-6 and TRBJ2-1 proteins around the CDR3, the complete variable domain is DAGVTQSPTHLIKTRGQQVTLRCSPKSGHDTVSWYQQALGQGPQFIFQYYEEEERQRGNFPDRFSGHQFPNYSSELNVNALLLGDSALYLCASSFLSGDYNEQFFGPGTRLTVL.